This T cell receptor beta chain comes out of a study of technical replicates of blood from a few donors. V dropped 6 bases and J dropped 2; count of bases not matched to a gene: 10. The CDR3 is made up of 16 amino acids. From germline, CDR1 is KGHSH and CDR2 LQKENI. TCRdb's copy holds only in-frame clones and misses some; the assay was immunoSEQ multiplex PCR. Of approximately 84,000 clones listed, roughly 98% were seen once; the top ten hold about 0.15%. The V gene is TRBV18, the J gene TRBJ2-5; 9 bases align to TRBD1. The source is a human donor in good health. The sequenced material came from T cells isolated from PBMCs. DNA of the CDR3: TGTGCCAGCTCGCCCACGCCCGGGACAGGGCAAGAGACCCAGTACTTC. It specifies CASSPTPGTGQETQYF.